The rows below give T cell receptor beta chains drawn from one sample of a study of CD8+ T cells in alopecia areata. Profiled with immunoSEQ multiplex PCR; TCRdb holds only in-frame clones, not every one. The data hold hundreds of thousands of clones, with about three fifths observed a single time. The sample here was CD4+ T cells sorted from blood, taken around week 53, from a patient treated with tofacitinib. These receptors originate from a human donor with alopecia areata. Each CDR3 is given with its conserved first and last residue. A D gene is named only where the DNA matches it firmly. Some rows have no size entry. The others give once, few or many, or a class for an expanded clone.

CDR3	DNA	J	size	V	D
CAISVSGLPQETQYF	TGTGCCATCAGTGTATCGGGGTTACCCCAAGAGACCCAGTACTTC	TRBJ2-5	NA	TRBV6-5	NA
CASSFGDKNTEAFF	TGTGCCAGCAGCTTCGGGGACAAGAACACTGAAGCTTTCTTT	TRBJ1-1	NA	TRBV7-3	NA
CASSVSTGGAGANVLTF	TGTGCCAGCAGTGTTTCGACAGGGGGCGCTGGGGCCAACGTCCTGACTTTC	TRBJ2-6	NA	TRBV6-1	TRBD1
CASSYHGRGNEKLFF	TGTGCCAGCAGTTACCATGGACGGGGGAATGAAAAACTGTTTTTT	TRBJ1-4	once	TRBV6-5	NA
CAIRRSGADTDTQYF	TGTGCCATCAGGCGGAGCGGGGCCGACACAGATACGCAGTATTTT	TRBJ2-3	many	TRBV10-3	TRBD2
CSVGEGSNYGYTF	TGCAGCGTCGGGGAGGGGTCAAACTATGGCTACACCTTC	TRBJ1-2	NA	TRBV29-1	NA
CAISETPGANVLTF	TGTGCCATCAGTGAAACTCCTGGGGCCAACGTCCTGACTTTC	TRBJ2-6	few	TRBV10-3	NA
CASSPGTGVTEAFF	TGCGCCAGCAGTCCCGGGACGGGGGTCACTGAAGCTTTCTTT	TRBJ1-1	NA	TRBV5-1	NA
CASSYQTSSYEQYF	TGTGCCAGCAGTTACCAGACTAGCTCCTACGAGCAGTACTTC	TRBJ2-7	NA	TRBV6-5	NA
CASSLAGAVGETQYF	TGTGCCAGCAGCTTGGCCGGGGCGGTGGGAGAGACCCAGTACTTC	TRBJ2-5	NA	TRBV5-4	NA
CASSQDARQQYF	TGCGCCAGCAGCCAAGATGCCCGACAGCAGTACTTC	TRBJ2-7	NA	TRBV4-1	NA
CASSPRSDGELFF	TGTGCCAGCAGCCCGAGGTCTGACGGGGAGCTGTTTTTT	TRBJ2-2	few	TRBV7-3	NA
CASSVETRKELFF	TGTGCCAGCAGCGTGGAAACACGGAAGGAGCTGTTTTTT	TRBJ2-2	few	TRBV9	NA
CASSPRGSPLHF	TGTGCCAGCAGCCCGAGGGGTTCACCCCTCCACTTT	TRBJ1-6	once	TRBV14	NA
CAWSRTGNEQFF	TGTGCCTGGAGTCGGACGGGCAATGAGCAGTTCTTC	TRBJ2-1	NA	TRBV30	NA
CSTYSGANVLTF	TGCAGCACCTACTCTGGGGCCAACGTCCTGACTTTC	TRBJ2-6	few	TRBV29-1	NA
CASSARGTGNTIYF	TGCGCCAGCAGCGCCAGGGGGACTGGAAACACCATATATTTT	TRBJ1-3	NA	TRBV5-1	TRBD1
CASSLGYGRMNTEAFF	TGTGCCAGCAGCTTAGGGTATGGACGGATGAACACTGAAGCTTTCTTT	TRBJ1-1	few	TRBV11-2	NA
CAIMEGPNEKLFF	TGTGCCATCATGGAGGGTCCAAATGAAAAACTGTTTTTT	TRBJ1-4	NA	TRBV10-3	NA
CASSFPRTSGHEQFF	TGTGCCAGCAGCTTCCCTCGGACTAGCGGCCATGAGCAGTTCTTC	TRBJ2-1	NA	TRBV7-6	TRBD2
CASSSRPGRQETQYF	TGTGCCAGCAGTTCCCGACCGGGACGCCAAGAGACCCAGTACTTC	TRBJ2-5	NA	TRBV6-6	NA
CASSGRAKGNTIYF	TGTGCCAGCAGCGGGCGCGCCAAGGGAAACACCATATATTTT	TRBJ1-3	NA	TRBV9	NA
CASSLGAEETQYF	TGTGCCAGCAGCTTGGGAGCGGAAGAGACCCAGTACTTC	TRBJ2-5	once	TRBV5-4	NA
CASSPGTGGLNYGYTF	TGTGCCAGCAGCCCCGGGACAGGGGGCCTTAACTATGGCTACACCTTC	TRBJ1-2	NA	TRBV9	TRBD1
CASSLGNRGLEAFF	TGTGCCAGCAGCTTAGGAAACAGGGGGCTTGAAGCTTTCTTT	TRBJ1-1	NA	TRBV7-2	TRBD1
CAWSGGTSGDSYEQYF	TGTGCCTGGAGTGGAGGGACTAGCGGGGACTCCTACGAGCAGTACTTC	TRBJ2-7	NA	TRBV30	TRBD2
CASSLATSETQYF	TGTGCCAGCAGCTTAGCGACTAGTGAGACCCAGTACTTC	TRBJ2-5	few	TRBV7-2	NA
CAWKDREMYF	TGTGCCTGGAAAGACAGGGAGATGTACTTC	TRBJ2-7	NA	TRBV30	TRBD1
CACRQPPSYEQYF	TGTGCCTGTCGACAGCCACCTTCCTACGAGCAGTACTTC	TRBJ2-7	NA	TRBV30	NA
CASSLPVRDTQYF	TGTGCCAGCAGCTTACCCGTACGAGATACGCAGTATTTT	TRBJ2-3	NA	TRBV7-9	NA
CASSLRGRGQGAPINTEAFF	TGTGCCAGCAGCCTAAGAGGGAGAGGACAGGGTGCGCCAATAAACACTGAAGCTTTCTTT	TRBJ1-1	NA	TRBV4-2	TRBD1
CASSLDSRYGYTF	TGCGCCAGCAGCTTGGACAGCCGCTATGGCTACACCTTC	TRBJ1-2	NA	TRBV5-1	NA
CASSYLRAGGYTF	TGTGCCAGCAGTTACCTCAGGGCTGGTGGCTACACCTTC	TRBJ1-2	NA	TRBV6-5	NA
CASSPLAGGDQETQYF	TGTGCCAGCTCACCACTAGCGGGGGGAGATCAAGAGACCCAGTACTTC	TRBJ2-5	NA	TRBV18	TRBD2
CSAGRPGELFF	TGCAGTGCCGGAAGACCCGGGGAGCTGTTTTTT	TRBJ2-2	NA	TRBV20-1	NA
CATRTRTGPVNYGYTF	TGTGCCACAAGAACGCGGACAGGGCCTGTTAACTATGGCTACACCTTC	TRBJ1-2	few	TRBV15	TRBD1
CAISEGTGTTYEQYF	TGTGCCATCAGTGAAGGGACAGGGACTACCTACGAGCAGTACTTC	TRBJ2-7	NA	TRBV10-3	TRBD1
CASSPGRSAEADTQYF	TGTGCCAGCAGCCCAGGGCGTAGCGCGGAGGCAGATACGCAGTATTTT	TRBJ2-3	NA	TRBV7-9	NA
CASSQLLGNRYEQYF	TGCGCCAGCAGCCAACTACTAGGGAATAGGTACGAGCAGTACTTC	TRBJ2-7	few	TRBV4-3	NA
CASSPPGLSTDTQYF	TGCGCCAGCAGCCCACCGGGACTTAGCACAGATACGCAGTATTTT	TRBJ2-3	NA	TRBV5-1	NA
CASSQGTGGSYEQYF	TGCGCCAGCAGCCAAGGGACAGGGGGTTCCTACGAGCAGTACTTC	TRBJ2-7	few	TRBV4-3	TRBD1
CASSLVVGGRNEQFF	TGTGCCAGCAGCTTAGTAGTGGGGGGCCGGAATGAGCAGTTCTTC	TRBJ2-1	NA	TRBV11-2	NA
CASTSPGDTQYF	TGTGCCAGCACCTCGCCCGGGGATACGCAGTATTTT	TRBJ2-3	once	TRBV6-5	NA
CASSFGSRTDTQYF	TGTGCCAGCAGCTTCGGGTCACGCACAGATACGCAGTATTTT	TRBJ2-3	NA	TRBV5-6	NA
CASSQVPASGASGANVLTF	TGCGCCAGCAGCCAAGTCCCAGCTAGCGGGGCCTCTGGGGCCAACGTCCTGACTTTC	TRBJ2-6	few	TRBV4-3	TRBD2
CASSSGGQGSNEQFF	TGTGCCAGCAGCTCAGGGGGACAGGGGTCCAATGAGCAGTTCTTC	TRBJ2-1	few	TRBV11-2	TRBD1
CSVLHGTGYGETQYF	TGCAGCGTTCTTCACGGGACAGGGTATGGGGAGACCCAGTACTTC	TRBJ2-5	NA	TRBV29-1	TRBD1
CSVEGLGQGRETQYF	TGCAGCGTTGAAGGTTTAGGGCAGGGGAGAGAGACCCAGTACTTC	TRBJ2-5	NA	TRBV29-1	NA
CASSPRRSSYEQYF	TGTGCCAGCAGTCCTCGGAGGAGCTCCTACGAGCAGTACTTC	TRBJ2-7	once	TRBV13	NA
CSARGSLEQYF	TGCAGTGCTAGAGGCAGTCTCGAGCAGTACTTC	TRBJ2-7	NA	TRBV20-1	NA
CAWSVLGLNGELFF	TGTGCCTGGAGTGTACTCGGGTTAAATGGGGAGCTGTTTTTT	TRBJ2-2	few	TRBV30	NA
CAWSGVNGNQPQHF	TGTGCCTGGAGTGGGGTTAATGGCAATCAGCCCCAGCATTTT	TRBJ1-5	few	TRBV30	NA
CAWTEDREGYGYTF	TGTGCCTGGACGGAAGACAGGGAGGGCTATGGCTACACCTTC	TRBJ1-2	NA	TRBV30	TRBD1
CAIWEGREETQYF	TGTGCCATCTGGGAGGGTCGCGAGGAGACCCAGTACTTC	TRBJ2-5	NA	TRBV10-3	TRBD2
CSVEKGSNQETQYF	TGCAGCGTTGAAAAGGGATCGAATCAAGAGACCCAGTACTTC	TRBJ2-5	few	TRBV29-1	NA
CSVDRSRKYQETQYF	TGCAGCGTTGACAGGTCACGAAAGTACCAAGAGACCCAGTACTTC	TRBJ2-5	NA	TRBV29-1	NA
CAWSRAAGYTF	TGTGCCTGGAGTAGGGCGGCTGGCTACACCTTC	TRBJ1-2	NA	TRBV30	NA